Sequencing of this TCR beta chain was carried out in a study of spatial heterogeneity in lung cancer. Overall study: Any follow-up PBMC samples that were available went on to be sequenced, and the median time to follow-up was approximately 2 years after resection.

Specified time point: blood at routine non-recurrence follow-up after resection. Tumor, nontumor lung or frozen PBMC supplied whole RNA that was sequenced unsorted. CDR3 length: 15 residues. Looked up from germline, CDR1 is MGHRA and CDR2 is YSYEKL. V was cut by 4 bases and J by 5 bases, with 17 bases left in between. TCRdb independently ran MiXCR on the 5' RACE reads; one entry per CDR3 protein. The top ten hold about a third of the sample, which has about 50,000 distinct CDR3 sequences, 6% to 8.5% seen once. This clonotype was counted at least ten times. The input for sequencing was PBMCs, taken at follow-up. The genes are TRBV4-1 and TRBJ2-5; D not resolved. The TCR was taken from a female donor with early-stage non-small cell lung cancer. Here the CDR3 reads CASSPLGLARETQYF. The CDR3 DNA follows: TGCGCCAGCAGCCCCCTAGGGTTAGCTCGCGAGACCCAGTACTTC.